This entry concerns a single T cell receptor (beta chain). Repertoires were generated with immunoSEQ multiplex PCR, while TCRdb's copy carries only in-frame clones and drops some. The sample yields about 17,000 clones, more than 65% seen once. The treatment is: randomized to nivolumab then ipilimumab (arm A) or the reverse (arm B). DNA-damaging chemotherapy had not been given to any patient beforehand. Sorted cells were live CD3+CD8+, lacking CD19 and CD56, from PBMCs. The sample comes from a study of sequential checkpoint blockade in melanoma. Looking at the study overall: First-line arms were nivolumab then ipilimumab, or the reverse, randomized 1:1. Each arm's sequence ended with maintenance nivolumab.

The sequencing here drew on CD8+ T cells sorted from blood (inferred from file names), taken from a patient given nivolumab and ipilimumab in sequence. This sequence originates from a human donor with melanoma.

The CDR3 DNA is TGCGCCAGCAGCAAAACTCCAGGGGGCGTAACTGAAGCTTTCTTT. Its protein is CASSKTPGGVTEAFF. The rearrangement joins TRBV4-3 to TRBJ1-1; the match to TRBD1 covers 8 bases. Trimming cost V 5 bases and J 5 bases; bases outside gene matches: 10. This CDR3 is 15 amino acids long. The germline V gene encodes CDR1 LGHNA and CDR2 YSLEER.